This TCR beta chain was found in a study of T-cell reconstitution after alpha-beta-depleted transplantation in children. Study findings and constraints: Newly made T cells mostly supplied T-cell counts and diversity one year after transplant. Expanded graft clones, several hundred of them, were reportedly the source of alpha-beta T cells about two months after transplant. In some patients, recipient T cells and intrathymic progenitors surviving conditioning explained high day-60 diversity.

Comment on this clonotype: The target antigen is unknown.

Unmatched junction bases numbered 7, after V lost 0 bases and J lost 3 bases. CDR3 length: 18 amino acids. Germline CDR1 and CDR2: LGHNA and YSLEER. Preparing the TCRbeta library involved the use of unique molecular identifiers. TCRdb reprocessed the PCR reads via MiXCR and lists one record per CDR3 protein. The sample includes more than 400,000 distinct CDR3 sequences, roughly 43% of them seen just once. The rearrangement links TRBV4-3 to TRBJ2-1; 11 nucleotides line up with TRBD2. Sample: PBMCs, taken before TCRalphabeta/CD19-depleted stem cell transplant. The origin of this receptor is a girl aged 2-9 years with aplastic anemia, due to receive a stem cell transplant. The CDR3 here is CASSQERRLAGYYNEQFF. The CDR3 DNA reads TGCGCCAGCAGCCAAGAACGACGACTAGCGGGATACTACAATGAGCAGTTCTTC.